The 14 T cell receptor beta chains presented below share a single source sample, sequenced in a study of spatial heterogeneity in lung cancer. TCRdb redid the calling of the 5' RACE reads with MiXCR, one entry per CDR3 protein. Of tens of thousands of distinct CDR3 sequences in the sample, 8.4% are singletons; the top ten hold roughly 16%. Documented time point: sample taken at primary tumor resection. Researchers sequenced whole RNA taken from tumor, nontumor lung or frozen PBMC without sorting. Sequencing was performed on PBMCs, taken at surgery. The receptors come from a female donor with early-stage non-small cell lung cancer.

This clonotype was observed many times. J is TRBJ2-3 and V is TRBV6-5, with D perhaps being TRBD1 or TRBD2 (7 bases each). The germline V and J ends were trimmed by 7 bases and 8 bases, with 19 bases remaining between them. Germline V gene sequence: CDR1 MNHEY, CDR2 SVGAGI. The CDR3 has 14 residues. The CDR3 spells CASNRGRGQSTQYF. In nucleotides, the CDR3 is TGTGCCAGCAACCGGGGGAGGGGGCAAAGTACGCAGTATTTT.

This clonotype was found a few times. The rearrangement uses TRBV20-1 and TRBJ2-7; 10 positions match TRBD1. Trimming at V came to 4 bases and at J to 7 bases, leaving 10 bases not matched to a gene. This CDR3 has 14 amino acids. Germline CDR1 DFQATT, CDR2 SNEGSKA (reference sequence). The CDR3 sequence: CSATKGQGTGEQYV. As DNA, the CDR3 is TGCAGTGCTACCAAGGGACAGGGGACGGGAGAGCAGTACGTC.

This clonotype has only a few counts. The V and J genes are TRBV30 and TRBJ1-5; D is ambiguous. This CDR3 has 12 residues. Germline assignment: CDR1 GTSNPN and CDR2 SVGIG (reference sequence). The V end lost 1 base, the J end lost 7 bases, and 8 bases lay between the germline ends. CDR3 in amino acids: CAWSASHQPQHF. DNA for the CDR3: TGTGCCTGGAGTGCCAGCCACCAGCCCCAGCATTTT.

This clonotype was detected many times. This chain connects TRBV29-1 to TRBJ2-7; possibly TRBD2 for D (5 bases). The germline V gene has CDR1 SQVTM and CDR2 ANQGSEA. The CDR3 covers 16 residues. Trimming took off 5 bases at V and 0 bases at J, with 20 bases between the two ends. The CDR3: CSVTDHSSGSSYEQYF. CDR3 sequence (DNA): TGCAGCGTTACTGACCATTCCAGCGGAAGCTCCTACGAGCAGTACTTC.

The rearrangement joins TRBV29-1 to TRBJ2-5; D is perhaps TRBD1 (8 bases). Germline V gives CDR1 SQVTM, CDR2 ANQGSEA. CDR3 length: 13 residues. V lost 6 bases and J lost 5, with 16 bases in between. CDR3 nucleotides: TGCAGCGTAGCGGGACAGGTGGGGGAGACCCAGTACTTC. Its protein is CSVAGQVGETQYF.

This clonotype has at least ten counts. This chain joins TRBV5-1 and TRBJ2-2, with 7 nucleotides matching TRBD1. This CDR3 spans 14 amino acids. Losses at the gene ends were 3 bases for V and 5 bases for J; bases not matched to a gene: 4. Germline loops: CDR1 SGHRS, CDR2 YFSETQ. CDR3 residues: CASSSGQPTGELFF. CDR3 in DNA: TGCGCCAGCAGCTCGGGACAGCCTACCGGGGAGCTGTTTTTT.

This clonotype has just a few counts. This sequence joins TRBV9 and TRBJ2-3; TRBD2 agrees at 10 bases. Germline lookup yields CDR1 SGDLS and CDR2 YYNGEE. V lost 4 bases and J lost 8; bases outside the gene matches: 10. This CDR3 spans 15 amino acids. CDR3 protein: CASSKSSGGALTQYF. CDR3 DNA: TGTGCCAGCAGCAAATCGAGCGGGGGGGCCCTTACGCAGTATTTT.

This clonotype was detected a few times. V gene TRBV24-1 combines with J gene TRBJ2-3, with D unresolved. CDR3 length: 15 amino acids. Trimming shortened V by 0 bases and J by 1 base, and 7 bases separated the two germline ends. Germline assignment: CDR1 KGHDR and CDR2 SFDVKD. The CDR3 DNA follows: TGTGCCACCAGTGATTTGACGGGCGGCACAGATACGCAGTATTTT. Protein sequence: CATSDLTGGTDTQYF.

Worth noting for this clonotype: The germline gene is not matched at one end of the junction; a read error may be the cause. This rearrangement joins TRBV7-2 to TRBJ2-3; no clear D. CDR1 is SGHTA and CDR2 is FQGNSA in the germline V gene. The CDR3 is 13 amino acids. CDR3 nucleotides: TGTGTCAGCAGCGCCCACGGCACAGATACGCAGTATTTT. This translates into CVSSAHGTDTQYF.

Here the CDR3 DNA reads TGTGCCAGCTATAGAGCGTCTGAAGCTTTCTTT. Residues: CASYRASEAFF. J is TRBJ1-1 and V is TRBV25-1; the D is unclear. V dropped 8 bases and J dropped 6 bases, with 10 bases sitting between them. From germline, CDR1 is MGHDK and CDR2 SYGVNS. The CDR3 covers 11 residues.

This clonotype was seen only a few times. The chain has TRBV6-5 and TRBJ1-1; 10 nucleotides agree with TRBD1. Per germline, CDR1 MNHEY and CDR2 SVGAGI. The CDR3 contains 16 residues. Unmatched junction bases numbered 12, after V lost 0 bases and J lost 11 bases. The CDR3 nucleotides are TGTGCCAGCAGTTACTCTACCGGGACAGGGGCCATAAGTGCTTTCTTT. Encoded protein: CASSYSTGTGAISAFF.

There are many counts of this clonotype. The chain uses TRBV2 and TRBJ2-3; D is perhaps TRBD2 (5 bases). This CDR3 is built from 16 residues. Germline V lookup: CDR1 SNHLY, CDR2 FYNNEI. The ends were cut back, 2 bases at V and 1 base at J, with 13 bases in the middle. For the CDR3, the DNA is TGTGCCAGCAGTGAACCTCCCGCGGGCGGCACAGATACGCAGTATTTT. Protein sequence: CASSEPPAGGTDTQYF. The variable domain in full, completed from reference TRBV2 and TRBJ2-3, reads EPEVTQTPSHQVTQMGQEVILRCVPISNHLYFYWYRQILGQKVEFLVSFYNNEISEKSEIFDDQFSVERPDGSNFTLKIRSTKLEDSAMYFCASSEPPAGGTDTQYFGPGTRLTVL.

CDR3 DNA sequence: TGTGCCAGCAGCTCTAGAGGGGAGTGGAGCACTGAAGCTTTCTTT. It yields the protein CASSSRGEWSTEAFF. The gene calls are TRBV11-3 and TRBJ1-1; maybe TRBD1 (5 bases). This CDR3 contains 15 residues. Trimming left V 4 bases short and J 4 bases short, with 16 bases between. From germline, CDR1 is SGHNT and CDR2 YENEEA.

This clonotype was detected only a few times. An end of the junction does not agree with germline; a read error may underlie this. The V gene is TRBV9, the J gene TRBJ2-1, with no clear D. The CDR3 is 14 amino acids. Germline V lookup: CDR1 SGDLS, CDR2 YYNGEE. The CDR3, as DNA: TGTGCCAGCAATCAAGCCTGGGGTTACAACGAGCAGTTCTTC. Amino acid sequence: CASNQAWGYNEQFF.